Below, 23 T cell receptor beta chains from the same sample are listed, as sequenced in a study of PD-1 blockade in mismatch repair-deficient tumors. Data came from immunoSEQ multiplex PCR; TCRdb stores just in-frame clones and leaves some out. The sample consists of about 130,000 clones, 88% of them appearing once. Sequencing was performed on peripheral blood, taken approximately 72 weeks after starting pembrolizumab. The origin of the receptors is an adult with mismatch repair-deficient cancer.

This clone has a handful of counts. This CDR3 reads CASSYQASNQPQHF. CDR3 DNA: TGTGCCAGCAGTTATCAAGCTAGCAATCAGCCCCAGCATTTT. This chain uses TRBV6-6 with TRBJ1-5; no clear D gene. The length of the CDR3 is 14 residues. Trimming stripped 3 bases from V and 0 bases from J, with 6 bases between. CDR1 MNHNY and CDR2 SVGAGI come from the germline V gene (reference sequence).

The chain employs TRBV27 and TRBJ2-7; 9 nucleotides align to TRBD1. The CDR3 is 14 amino acids. V lost 5 bases to trimming and J lost 3 bases; unmatched junction nucleotides: 5. Germline V gives CDR1 MNHEY, CDR2 SMNVEV (reference sequence). CDR3 protein: CASSLGTGRYEQYF. The CDR3 coding sequence is TGTGCCAGCAGTCTTGGGACAGGGCGCTACGAGCAGTACTTC.

This clone was seen just once. Other DNA sequences of this sample code for an identical CDR3. The chain employs TRBV7-9 and TRBJ2-7; D ambiguous. The CDR3 spans 11 residues. V gave up 2 bases and J gave up 5 bases, with 4 bases separating them. Germline V CDR1 and CDR2: SEHNR, FQNEAQ (reference sequence). The CDR3 loop is CASSLNHEQYF. The CDR3 DNA sequence: TGTGCCAGCAGCTTAAACCACGAGCAGTACTTC.

The chain links TRBV13 to TRBJ1-2, with 7 bases aligning to TRBD1. Losses at the gene ends were 1 base for V and 8 bases for J; bases not matched to a gene: 10. Germline assignment: CDR1 PRHDT and CDR2 FYEKMQ (reference sequence). The CDR3 runs to 15 residues. The CDR3 reads CASSLAQGGLRGYTF. CDR3 DNA sequence: TGTGCCAGCAGCTTAGCCCAGGGGGGCCTTCGAGGCTACACCTTC.

The chain employs TRBV28 and TRBJ2-3; TRBD2 aligns across 9 bases. Germline assignment: CDR1 MDHEN and CDR2 SYDVKM. J lost 2 bases, V lost 4 bases, and 13 bases had no gene match. The CDR3 extends over 18 amino acids. CDR3 loop: CASSYTSGLNPHTDTQYF. In nucleotides, the CDR3 is TGTGCCAGCAGTTACACTAGCGGGCTCAACCCCCACACAGATACGCAGTATTTT.

This sequence joins TRBV19 and TRBJ1-3, with 8 bases lining up with TRBD1. The V segment lost 6 bases and the J segment 2 bases; nucleotides outside the gene matches: 6. CDR3 length: 15 amino acids. Germline V gives CDR1 LNHDA, CDR2 SQIVND (reference sequence). CDR3 sequence reads: CASRPSDRAGNTIYF. DNA for the CDR3: TGTGCCAGTAGACCTTCGGACAGGGCTGGAAACACCATATATTTT.

This clone has only a few counts. V gene TRBV14 combines with J gene TRBJ2-7, with TRBD2 identical over 8 bases. V lost 1 base to trimming and J lost 1 base; unmatched junction nucleotides: 9. The CDR3 has 17 residues. From germline, CDR1 is SGHDN and CDR2 FVKESK. This chain's CDR3 is CASSQAREGRLSYEQYF. CDR3 bases: TGTGCCAGCAGCCAAGCCCGGGAGGGCCGATTATCCTACGAGCAGTACTTC.

The CDR3 here is CASSFLGGENGANVLTF. The CDR3 nucleotides are TGTGCCAGCAGTTTTCTAGGGGGCGAGAACGGGGCCAACGTCCTGACTTTC. The V and J genes are TRBV27 and TRBJ2-6; 7 positions agree with TRBD1. The germline gives CDR1 MNHEY, CDR2 SMNVEV (reference sequence). The CDR3 spans 17 residues. V dropped 3 bases and J dropped 4; count of bases not matched to a gene: 9.

The J gene is TRBJ2-1, the V gene TRBV7-6, with TRBD2 matching 7 bases. Germline CDR1 SGHVS, CDR2 FNYEAQ. The CDR3 spans 11 residues. V lost 5 bases and J lost 8; bases outside the gene matches: 0. The DNA of the CDR3 is TGTGCCAGCAGCGGGAGGGATGAGCAGTTCTTC. Translating it yields CASSGRDEQFF.

CDR3 amino acids: CASSLVRREKADTQYF. DNA of the CDR3: TGTGCCAGCAGCTTAGTTCGGCGGGAGAAGGCAGATACGCAGTATTTT. The gene calls are TRBV11-2 and TRBJ2-3; 7 bases match TRBD2. Germline V lookup: CDR1 SGHAT, CDR2 FQNNGV. V was clipped by 1 base and J by 4 bases; unmatched bases: 8. CDR3 length equals 16 residues.

Only a few counts were recorded for this clone. This sequence joins TRBV27 and TRBJ2-7, with 8 bases fitting TRBD1. The germline V gene encodes CDR1 MNHEY and CDR2 SMNVEV (reference sequence). The V segment lost 6 bases and the J segment 6 bases; nucleotides outside the gene matches: 4. The CDR3 is made up of 12 amino acids. CDR3 DNA sequence: TGTGCCAGCAGACAGACAGGGGCCGAGCAGTACTTC. It codes for CASRQTGAEQYF.

V and J are TRBV9 and TRBJ2-1; possibly TRBD2 for D (5 bases). V was cut by 3 bases and J by 4 bases, with 11 bases left in between. This CDR3 has 14 residues. In germline, CDR1 is SGDLS, CDR2 YYNGEE. The CDR3 DNA follows: TGTGCCAGCAGCGACGGGAACCCGTACAATGAGCAGTTCTTC. Its protein is CASSDGNPYNEQFF.

This chain connects TRBV2 to TRBJ2-2; D call uncertain. CDR1 SNHLY and CDR2 FYNNEI come from the germline V gene. The CDR3 consists of 13 residues. The V and J ends lost 9 bases and 2 bases respectively, with 10 bases between them. Here the CDR3 reads CASDYYNTGELFF. The CDR3, as DNA: TGTGCCAGTGATTACTACAACACCGGGGAGCTGTTTTTT.

The rearrangement uses TRBV4-2 and TRBJ2-1; a weak D match, TRBD2 (6 bases). CDR1 and CDR2 from the germline V gene are LGHNA and YNFKEQ. V dropped 0 bases and J dropped 7 bases, with 22 bases sitting between them. CDR3 length: 18 amino acids. The DNA of the CDR3 is TGTGCCAGCAGCCAAGATCCCTTTCCCGGGACTGAAGGTAATGAGCAGTTCTTC. It translates to CASSQDPFPGTEGNEQFF.

The J gene is TRBJ2-7, the V gene TRBV2; D unclear. Germline V gene data show CDR1 as SNHLY and CDR2 as FYNNEI. CDR3 length: 11 amino acids. The V and J ends lost 9 bases and 2 bases respectively, with 8 bases between them. The CDR3 reads CARGNTYEQYF. The CDR3 bases are TGTGCCAGGGGAAATACCTACGAGCAGTACTTC.

The chain uses TRBV9 and TRBJ1-2; D call uncertain. The length of the CDR3 is 13 residues. V lost 3 bases, J lost 2 bases, and 8 bases lay in between. Germline V gene sequence: CDR1 SGDLS, CDR2 YYNGEE. The CDR3 reads CASSAGLNYGYTF. The DNA for the CDR3 is TGTGCCAGCAGCGCCGGGTTAAACTATGGCTACACCTTC.

The J gene is TRBJ2-7, the V gene TRBV19, with 8 bases lining up with TRBD2. This CDR3 has 16 residues. The V gene's germline CDR1 is LNHDA and CDR2 SQIVND (reference sequence). J lost 2 bases, V lost 5 bases, and 11 bases had no gene match. The CDR3 loop reads CASSPQLADSPYEQYF. The CDR3 DNA reads TGTGCCAGTAGTCCGCAACTAGCGGATAGCCCCTACGAGCAGTACTTC.

The chain uses TRBV4-2 and TRBJ1-3; D unclear. The CDR3 totals 15 residues. The germline CDR1 and CDR2 sequences are LGHNA and YNFKEQ. The ends were cut back, 0 bases at V and 6 bases at J, with 12 bases in the middle. CDR3 amino acids: CASSQDPTVLNTIYF. The CDR3 DNA sequence: TGTGCCAGCAGCCAAGATCCCACCGTGTTAAACACCATATATTTT.

This clone was seen only a few times. CDR3 coding DNA: TGTGCCTGGAGTGCCGGCGATAAGCGGAACACCATATATTTT. Protein: CAWSAGDKRNTIYF. The rearrangement joins TRBV30 to TRBJ1-3, with unresolved D. Germline assignment: CDR1 GTSNPN and CDR2 SVGIG (reference sequence). The CDR3 is 14 residues long. V lost 1 base, J lost 7 bases, and 14 bases lay in between.

This chain links TRBV28 with TRBJ1-5; TRBD1 might be the D (5 bases). Trimming stripped 5 bases from V and 0 bases from J, with 11 bases between. The CDR3 length is 15 residues. In germline, CDR1 is MDHEN, CDR2 SYDVKM. The CDR3 is CASSPLGLSNQPQHF. For the CDR3, the DNA is TGTGCCAGCAGTCCACTGGGACTTAGCAATCAGCCCCAGCATTTT.

The rearrangement uses TRBV5-4 and TRBJ2-4; 14 bases map to TRBD2. The CDR3 runs 14 residues. CDR1 and CDR2 from the germline V gene are SGHNT and YYREEE (reference sequence). Trimming cost V 7 bases and J 7 bases; bases outside gene matches: 4. The CDR3 loop reads CASGTSGSWNIQYF. CDR3 bases: TGTGCCAGCGGGACTAGCGGGAGTTGGAACATTCAGTACTTC.

This clone was counted a single time. V is TRBV4-1 and J is TRBJ2-1; 9 bases map to TRBD2. CDR1 is MGHRA, CDR2 YSYEKL, per germline. Trimming cost V 2 bases and J 7 bases; bases outside gene matches: 6. The CDR3 is 15 amino acids. CDR3 residues: CASSQSPSGTNEQFF. CDR3 DNA: TGCGCCAGCAGCCAAAGCCCTAGCGGGACAAATGAGCAGTTCTTC.

The chain combines TRBV30 with TRBJ2-3; 8 bases match TRBD2. The germline CDR1 and CDR2 sequences are GTSNPN and SVGIG (reference sequence). The CDR3 is made up of 14 amino acids. The V segment lost 3 bases and the J segment 8 bases; nucleotides outside the gene matches: 10. DNA of the CDR3: TGTGCCTGGAGGCTAGCGGGCCTCACGGGTACGCAGTATTTT. Translating gives CAWRLAGLTGTQYF.